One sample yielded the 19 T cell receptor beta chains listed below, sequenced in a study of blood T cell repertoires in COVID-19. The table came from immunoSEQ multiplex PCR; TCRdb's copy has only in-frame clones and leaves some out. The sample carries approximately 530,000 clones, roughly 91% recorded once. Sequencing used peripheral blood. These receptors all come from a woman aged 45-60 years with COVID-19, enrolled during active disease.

The CDR3 here is CATSREGLITDTQYF. The CDR3 nucleotides read TGTGCCACCAGCAGAGAGGGGCTCATCACAGATACGCAGTATTTT. This sequence joins TRBV15 and TRBJ2-3; a weak D match, TRBD1 (5 bases). Germline CDR1 LNHNV, CDR2 YYDKDF (reference sequence). Trimming left V 0 bases short and J 2 bases short, with 9 bases between. CDR3 size: 15 residues.

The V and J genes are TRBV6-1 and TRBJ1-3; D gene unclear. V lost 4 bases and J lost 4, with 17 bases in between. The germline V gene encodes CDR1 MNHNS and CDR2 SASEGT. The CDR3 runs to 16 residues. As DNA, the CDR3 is TGTGCCAGCAGTGGCCGACGGGTTTTAGGCGGAAACACCATATATTTT. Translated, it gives CASSGRRVLGGNTIYF.

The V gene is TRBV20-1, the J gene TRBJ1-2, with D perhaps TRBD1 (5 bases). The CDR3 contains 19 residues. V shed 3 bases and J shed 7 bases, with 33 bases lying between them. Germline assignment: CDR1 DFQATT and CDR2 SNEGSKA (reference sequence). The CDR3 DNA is TGCAGTGCTAGTCCTCTGGTCGTAGCGGACGGTTCTTCAAGGGGTGGCTACACCTTC. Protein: CSASPLVVADGSSRGGYTF.

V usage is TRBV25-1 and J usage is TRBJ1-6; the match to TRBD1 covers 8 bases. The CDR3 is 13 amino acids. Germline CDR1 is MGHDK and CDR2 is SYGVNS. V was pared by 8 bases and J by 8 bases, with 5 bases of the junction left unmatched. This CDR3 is CASSDREDSPLHF. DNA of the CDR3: TGTGCCAGCTCGGACAGGGAAGATTCACCCCTCCACTTT.

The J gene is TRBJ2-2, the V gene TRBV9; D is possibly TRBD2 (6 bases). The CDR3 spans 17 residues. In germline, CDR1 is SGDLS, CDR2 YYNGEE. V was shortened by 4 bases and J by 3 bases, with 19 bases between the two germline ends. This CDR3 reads CASSPRTGTGDTGELFF. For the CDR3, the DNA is TGTGCCAGCAGCCCTAGAACCGGGACTGGGGACACCGGGGAGCTGTTTTTT.

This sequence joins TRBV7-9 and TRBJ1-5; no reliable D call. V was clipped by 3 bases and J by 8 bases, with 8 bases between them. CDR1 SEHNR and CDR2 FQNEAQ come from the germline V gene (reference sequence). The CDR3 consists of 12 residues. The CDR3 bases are TGTGCCAGCAGCTTCGCCTCGGAGCCCCAGCATTTT. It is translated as CASSFASEPQHF.

The CDR3 coding sequence is TGTGCCAGCAGCTTGTTCGGAAAACTGTTTTTT. It is translated as CASSLFGKLFF. The J gene is TRBJ1-4, the V gene TRBV7-8; D is uncertain. This CDR3 spans 11 amino acids. Germline V gene sequence: CDR1 SGHVS, CDR2 FQNEAQ. Between the trimmed V and J ends, which lost 3 bases and 10 bases, there was a span of 6 bases.

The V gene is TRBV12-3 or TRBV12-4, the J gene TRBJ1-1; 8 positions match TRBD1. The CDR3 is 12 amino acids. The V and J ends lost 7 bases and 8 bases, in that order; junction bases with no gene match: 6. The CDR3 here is CASNLRDREAFF. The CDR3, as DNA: TGTGCCAGCAATCTCCGGGACAGGGAAGCTTTCTTT.

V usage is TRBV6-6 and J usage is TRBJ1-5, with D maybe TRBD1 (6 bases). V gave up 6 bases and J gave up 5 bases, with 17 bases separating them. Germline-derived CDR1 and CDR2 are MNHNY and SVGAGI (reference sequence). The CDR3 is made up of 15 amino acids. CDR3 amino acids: CASRDPGVGYQPQHF. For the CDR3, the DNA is TGTGCCAGCAGGGACCCAGGGGTAGGCTATCAGCCCCAGCATTTT.

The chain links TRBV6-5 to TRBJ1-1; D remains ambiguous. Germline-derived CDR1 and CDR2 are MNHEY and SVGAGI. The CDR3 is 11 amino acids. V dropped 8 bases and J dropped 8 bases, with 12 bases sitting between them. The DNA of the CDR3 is TGTGCCAGCGCGGGATTAGGGGAAGCTTTCTTT. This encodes CASAGLGEAFF.

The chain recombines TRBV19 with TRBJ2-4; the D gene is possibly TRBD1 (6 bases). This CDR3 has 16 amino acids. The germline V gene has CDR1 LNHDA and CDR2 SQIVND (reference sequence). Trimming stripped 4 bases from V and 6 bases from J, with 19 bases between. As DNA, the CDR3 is TGTGCCAGTAGTAACGACCGCAGGGGTGGGGGAAACATTCAGTACTTC. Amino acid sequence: CASSNDRRGGGNIQYF.

CDR3 sequence reads: CASSFSGGPTDTQYF. The CDR3 nucleotides read TGTGCCAGCAGCTTTTCGGGGGGCCCCACAGATACGCAGTATTTT. This chain links TRBV5-4 with TRBJ2-3; TRBD2 might be the D (7 bases). Per the germline V gene, CDR1 is SGHNT and CDR2 is YYREEE (reference sequence). V was trimmed by 2 bases and J by 2 bases, leaving 12 bases between them. The CDR3 loop spans 15 amino acids.

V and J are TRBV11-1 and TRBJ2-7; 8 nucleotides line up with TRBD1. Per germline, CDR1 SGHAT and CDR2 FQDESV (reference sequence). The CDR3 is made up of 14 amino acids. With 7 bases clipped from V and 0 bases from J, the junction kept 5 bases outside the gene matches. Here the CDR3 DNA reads TGTGCCAGCACCAACAGGGGGAGCTCCTACGAGCAGTACTTC. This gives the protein CASTNRGSSYEQYF.

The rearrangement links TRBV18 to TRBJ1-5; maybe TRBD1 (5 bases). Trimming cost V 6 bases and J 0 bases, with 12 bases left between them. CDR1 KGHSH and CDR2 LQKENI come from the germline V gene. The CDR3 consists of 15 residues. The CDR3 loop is CASSSGDYSNQPQHF. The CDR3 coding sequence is TGTGCCAGCTCTTCGGGGGACTATAGCAATCAGCCCCAGCATTTT.

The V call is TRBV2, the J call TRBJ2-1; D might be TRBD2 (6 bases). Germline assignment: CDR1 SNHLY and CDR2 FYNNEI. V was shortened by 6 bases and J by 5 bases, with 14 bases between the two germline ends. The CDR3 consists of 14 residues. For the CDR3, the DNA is TGTGCCAGCAGGTCGGGACTCAAGAACAATGAGCAGTTCTTC. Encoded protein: CASRSGLKNNEQFF.

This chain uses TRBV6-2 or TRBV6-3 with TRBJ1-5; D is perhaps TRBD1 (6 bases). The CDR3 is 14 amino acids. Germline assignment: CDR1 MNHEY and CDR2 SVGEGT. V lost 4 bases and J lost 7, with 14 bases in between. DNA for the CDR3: TGTGCCAGCAGTTCCCCGCAGGGGAGACAGCCCCAGCATTTT. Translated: CASSSPQGRQPQHF.

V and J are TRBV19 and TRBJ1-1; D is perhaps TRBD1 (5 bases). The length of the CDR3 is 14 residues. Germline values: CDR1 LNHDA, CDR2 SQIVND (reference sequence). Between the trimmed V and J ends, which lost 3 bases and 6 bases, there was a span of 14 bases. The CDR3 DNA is TGTGCCAGTAGTATGGGGCGGCACAGCCCTGAAGCTTTCTTT. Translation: CASSMGRHSPEAFF.

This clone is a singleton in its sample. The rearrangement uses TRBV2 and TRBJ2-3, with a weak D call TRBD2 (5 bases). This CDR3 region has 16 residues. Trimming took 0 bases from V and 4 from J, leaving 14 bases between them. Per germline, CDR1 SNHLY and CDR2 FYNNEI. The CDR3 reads CASSEAGRPGADTQYF. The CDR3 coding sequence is TGTGCCAGCAGTGAAGCAGGGAGACCCGGGGCAGATACGCAGTATTTT. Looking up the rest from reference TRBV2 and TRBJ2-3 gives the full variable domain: EPEVTQTPSHQVTQMGQEVILRCVPISNHLYFYWYRQILGQKVEFLVSFYNNEISEKSEIFDDQFSVERPDGSNFTLKIRSTKLEDSAMYFCASSEAGRPGADTQYFGPGTRLTVL.

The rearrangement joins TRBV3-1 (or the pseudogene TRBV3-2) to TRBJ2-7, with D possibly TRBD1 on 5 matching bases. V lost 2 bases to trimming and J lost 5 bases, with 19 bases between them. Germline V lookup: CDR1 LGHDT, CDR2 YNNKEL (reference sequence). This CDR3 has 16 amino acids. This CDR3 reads CASSQFKGAASDEQYF. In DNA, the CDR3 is TGTGCCAGCAGCCAATTTAAAGGGGCGGCGAGCGACGAGCAGTACTTC.